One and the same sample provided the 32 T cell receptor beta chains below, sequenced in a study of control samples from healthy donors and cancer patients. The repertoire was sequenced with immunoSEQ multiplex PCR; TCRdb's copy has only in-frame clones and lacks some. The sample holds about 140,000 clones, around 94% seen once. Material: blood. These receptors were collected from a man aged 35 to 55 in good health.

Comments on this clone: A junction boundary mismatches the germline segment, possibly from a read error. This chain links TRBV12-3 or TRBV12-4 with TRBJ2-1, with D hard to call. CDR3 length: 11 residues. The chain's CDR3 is CASSLSAGQVF. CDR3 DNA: TGTGCCAGCAGTTTGTCGGCCGGGCAGGTCTTC.

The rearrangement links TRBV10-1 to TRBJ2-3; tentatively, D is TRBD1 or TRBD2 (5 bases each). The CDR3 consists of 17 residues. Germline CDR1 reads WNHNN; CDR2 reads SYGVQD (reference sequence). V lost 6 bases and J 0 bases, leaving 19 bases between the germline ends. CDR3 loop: CASSRDESYTSTDTQYF. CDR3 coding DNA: TGCGCCAGCAGCCGGGACGAATCTTACACTAGCACAGATACGCAGTATTTT.

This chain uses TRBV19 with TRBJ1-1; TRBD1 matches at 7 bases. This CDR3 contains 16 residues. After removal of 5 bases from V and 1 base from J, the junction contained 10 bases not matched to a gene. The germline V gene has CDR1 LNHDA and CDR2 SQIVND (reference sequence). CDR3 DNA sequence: TGTGCCAGTAGTCGGTGGCCGGGACAGCAGAACACTGAAGCTTTCTTT. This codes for CASSRWPGQQNTEAFF.

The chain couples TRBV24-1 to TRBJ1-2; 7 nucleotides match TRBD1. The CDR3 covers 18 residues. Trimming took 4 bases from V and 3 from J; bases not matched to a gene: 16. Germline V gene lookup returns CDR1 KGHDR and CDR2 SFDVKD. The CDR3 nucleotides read TGTGCCACCAGTGACGAAAAGACAGGGAGTATTCGTCACTATGGCTACACCTTC. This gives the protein CATSDEKTGSIRHYGYTF.

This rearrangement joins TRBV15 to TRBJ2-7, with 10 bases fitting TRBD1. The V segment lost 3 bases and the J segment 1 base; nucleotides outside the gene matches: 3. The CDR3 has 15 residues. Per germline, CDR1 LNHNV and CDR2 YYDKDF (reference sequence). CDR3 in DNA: TGTGCCACCAGCAGTAGGGACAGGGGTTCCTACGAGCAGTACTTC. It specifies CATSSRDRGSYEQYF.

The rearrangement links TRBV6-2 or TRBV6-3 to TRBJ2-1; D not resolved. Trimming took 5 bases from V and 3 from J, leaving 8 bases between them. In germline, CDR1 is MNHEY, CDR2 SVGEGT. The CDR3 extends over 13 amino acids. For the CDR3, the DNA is TGTGCCAGCAGTACGACTGACTACAATGAGCAGTTCTTC. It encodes CASSTTDYNEQFF.

The CDR3 DNA is TGCGCCAGCCAAGTGGTTGGGACCTACAATGAGCAGTTCTTC. It codes for CASQVVGTYNEQFF. The chain uses TRBV4-1 and TRBJ2-1; no clear D gene. The CDR3 contains 14 residues. Trimming pared 8 bases from V and 2 bases from J, leaving 13 bases between. Germline V gives CDR1 MGHRA, CDR2 YSYEKL.

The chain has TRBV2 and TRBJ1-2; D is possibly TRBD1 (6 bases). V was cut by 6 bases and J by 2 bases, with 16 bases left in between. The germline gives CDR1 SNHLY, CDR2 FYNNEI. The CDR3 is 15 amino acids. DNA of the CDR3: TGTGCCAGCAGCCCCTGGGGGCAGGGAAACTATGGCTACACCTTC. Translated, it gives CASSPWGQGNYGYTF.

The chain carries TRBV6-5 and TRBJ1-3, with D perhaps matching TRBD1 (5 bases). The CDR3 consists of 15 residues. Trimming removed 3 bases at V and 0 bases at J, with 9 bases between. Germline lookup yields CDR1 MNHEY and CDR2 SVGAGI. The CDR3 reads CASSYFGGSGNTIYF. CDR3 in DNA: TGTGCCAGCAGTTATTTCGGGGGCTCTGGAAACACCATATATTTT.

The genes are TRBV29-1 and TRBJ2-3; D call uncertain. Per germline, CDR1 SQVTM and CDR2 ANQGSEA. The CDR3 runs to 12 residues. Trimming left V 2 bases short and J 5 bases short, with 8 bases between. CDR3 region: CSVEPGIDTQYF. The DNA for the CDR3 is TGCAGCGTTGAACCAGGAATAGATACGCAGTATTTT.

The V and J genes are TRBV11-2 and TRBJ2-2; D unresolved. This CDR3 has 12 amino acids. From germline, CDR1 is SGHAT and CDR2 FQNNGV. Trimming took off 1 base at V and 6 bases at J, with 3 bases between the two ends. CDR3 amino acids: CASSLAAGELFF. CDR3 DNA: TGTGCCAGCAGCTTAGCGGCCGGGGAGCTGTTTTTT.

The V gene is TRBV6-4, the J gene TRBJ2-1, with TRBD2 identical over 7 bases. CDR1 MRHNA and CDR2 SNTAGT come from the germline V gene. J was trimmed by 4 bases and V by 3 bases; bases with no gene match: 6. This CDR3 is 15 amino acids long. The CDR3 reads CASSEGLADYNEQFF. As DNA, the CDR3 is TGTGCCAGCAGTGAGGGGCTAGCGGATTACAATGAGCAGTTCTTC.

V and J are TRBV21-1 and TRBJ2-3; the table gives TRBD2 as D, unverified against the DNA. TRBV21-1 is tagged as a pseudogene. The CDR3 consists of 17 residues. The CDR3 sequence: CASSKVVGVDGTDTQYF. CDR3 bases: TGTGCCAGCAGCAAAGTTGTGGGAGTGGATGGCACAGATACGCAGTATTTT.

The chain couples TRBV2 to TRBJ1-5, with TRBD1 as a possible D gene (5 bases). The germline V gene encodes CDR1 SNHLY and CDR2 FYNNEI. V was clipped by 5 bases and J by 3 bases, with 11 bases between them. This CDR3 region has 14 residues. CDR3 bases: TGTGCCAGCAGTTTTGACAGAAACAATCAGCCCCAGCATTTT. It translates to CASSFDRNNQPQHF.

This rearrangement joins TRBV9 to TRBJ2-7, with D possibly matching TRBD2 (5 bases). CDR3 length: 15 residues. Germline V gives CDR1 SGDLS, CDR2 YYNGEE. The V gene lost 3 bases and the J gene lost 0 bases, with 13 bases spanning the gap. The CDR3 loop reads CASSAATGSSYEQYF. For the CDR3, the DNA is TGTGCCAGCAGCGCCGCGACGGGAAGCTCCTACGAGCAGTACTTC.

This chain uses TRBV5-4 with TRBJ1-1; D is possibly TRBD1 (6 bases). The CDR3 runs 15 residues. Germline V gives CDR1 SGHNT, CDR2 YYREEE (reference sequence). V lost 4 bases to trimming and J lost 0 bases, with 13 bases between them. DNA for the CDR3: TGTGCCAGCAGCCTTAACAGGGCATTGAACACTGAAGCTTTCTTT. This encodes CASSLNRALNTEAFF.

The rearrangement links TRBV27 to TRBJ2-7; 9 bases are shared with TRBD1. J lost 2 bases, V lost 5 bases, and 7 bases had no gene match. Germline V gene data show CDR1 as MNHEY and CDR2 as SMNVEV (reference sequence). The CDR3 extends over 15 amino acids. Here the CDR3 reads CASSPGQGKTYEQYF. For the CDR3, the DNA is TGTGCCAGCAGTCCCGGACAGGGGAAAACCTACGAGCAGTACTTC.

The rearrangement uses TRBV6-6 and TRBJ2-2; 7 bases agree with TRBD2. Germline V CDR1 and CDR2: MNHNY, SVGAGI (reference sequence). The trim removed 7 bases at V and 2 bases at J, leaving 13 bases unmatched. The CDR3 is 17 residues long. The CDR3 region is CASNRRAGTENTGELFF. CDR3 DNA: TGTGCCAGCAATCGGCGAGCGGGAACGGAAAACACCGGGGAGCTGTTTTTT.

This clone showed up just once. In DNA, the CDR3 is TGTGCCAGCAGCTTAGGCTTAGCGGGAGTGGAAGATACGCAGTATTTT. It specifies CASSLGLAGVEDTQYF. The chain is built from TRBV11-3 and TRBJ2-3; TRBD2 agrees at 9 bases. Germline V CDR1 and CDR2: SGHNT, YENEEA. The CDR3 totals 16 residues. Trimming took 1 base from V and 5 from J; bases not matched to a gene: 7.

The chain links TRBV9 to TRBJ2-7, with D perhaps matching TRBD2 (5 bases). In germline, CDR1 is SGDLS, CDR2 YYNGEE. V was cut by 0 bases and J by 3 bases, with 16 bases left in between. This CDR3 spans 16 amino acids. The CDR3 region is CASSVAIAGSYYEQYF. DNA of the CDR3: TGTGCCAGCAGCGTAGCAATTGCGGGCAGCTACTACGAGCAGTACTTC. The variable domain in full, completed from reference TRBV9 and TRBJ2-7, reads DSGVTQTPKHLITATGQRVTLRCSPRSGDLSVYWYQQSLDQGLQFLIQYYNGEERAKGNILERFSAQQFPDLHSELNLSSLELGDSALYFCASSVAIAGSYYEQYFGPGTRLTVT.

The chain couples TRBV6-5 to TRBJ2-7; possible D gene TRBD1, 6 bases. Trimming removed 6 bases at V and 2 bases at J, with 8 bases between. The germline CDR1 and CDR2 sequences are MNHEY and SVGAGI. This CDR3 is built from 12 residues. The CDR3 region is CASRDSAYEQYF. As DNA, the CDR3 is TGTGCCAGCAGGGACAGCGCCTACGAGCAGTACTTC.

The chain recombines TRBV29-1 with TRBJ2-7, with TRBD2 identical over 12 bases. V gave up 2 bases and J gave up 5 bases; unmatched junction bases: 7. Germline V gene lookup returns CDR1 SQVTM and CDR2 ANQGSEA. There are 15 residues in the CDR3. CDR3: CSVEPTSGRVNEQYF. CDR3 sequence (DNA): TGCAGCGTTGAACCGACTAGCGGGAGAGTTAACGAGCAGTACTTC.

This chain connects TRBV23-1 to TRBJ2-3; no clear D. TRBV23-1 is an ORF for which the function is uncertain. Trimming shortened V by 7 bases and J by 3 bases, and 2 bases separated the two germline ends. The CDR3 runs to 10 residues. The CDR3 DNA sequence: TGCGCCAGCAAGACAGATACGCAGTATTTT. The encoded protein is CASKTDTQYF.

Here the CDR3 reads CASSAAGQGSYNEQFF. In DNA, the CDR3 is TGTGCCAGCAGTGCCGCGGGACAGGGTAGCTACAATGAGCAGTTCTTC. This chain joins TRBV6-1 and TRBJ2-1; the match to TRBD1 covers 9 bases. The CDR3 runs 16 residues. CDR1 MNHNS and CDR2 SASEGT come from the germline V gene. After removal of 4 bases from V and 3 bases from J, the junction contained 7 bases not matched to a gene.

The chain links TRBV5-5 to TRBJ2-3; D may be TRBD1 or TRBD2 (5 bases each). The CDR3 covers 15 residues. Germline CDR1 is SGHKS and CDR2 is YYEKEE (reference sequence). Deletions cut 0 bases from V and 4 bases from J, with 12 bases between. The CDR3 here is CASSLVGGIADTQYF. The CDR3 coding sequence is TGTGCCAGCAGCTTGGTTGGGGGAATCGCAGATACGCAGTATTTT.

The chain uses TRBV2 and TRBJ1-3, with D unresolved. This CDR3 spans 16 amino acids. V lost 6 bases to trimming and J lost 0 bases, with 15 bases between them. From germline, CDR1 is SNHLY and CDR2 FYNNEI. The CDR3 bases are TGTGCCAGCAGACGTACAGACATCCGCTCTGGAAACACCATATATTTT. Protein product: CASRRTDIRSGNTIYF.

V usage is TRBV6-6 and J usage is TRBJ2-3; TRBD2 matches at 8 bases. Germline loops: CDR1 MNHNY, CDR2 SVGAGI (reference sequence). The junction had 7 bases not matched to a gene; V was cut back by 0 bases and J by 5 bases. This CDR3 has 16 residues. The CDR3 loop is CASSYSGRGAGDTQYF. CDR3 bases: TGTGCCAGCAGTTACTCAGGGCGGGGGGCCGGAGATACGCAGTATTTT.

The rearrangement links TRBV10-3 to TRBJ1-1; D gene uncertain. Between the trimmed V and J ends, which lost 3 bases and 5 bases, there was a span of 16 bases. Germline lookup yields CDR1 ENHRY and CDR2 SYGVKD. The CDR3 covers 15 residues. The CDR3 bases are TGTGCCATCAGTGACCGGCCCTCCTCGGGGACTGAAGCTTTCTTT. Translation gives CAISDRPSSGTEAFF.

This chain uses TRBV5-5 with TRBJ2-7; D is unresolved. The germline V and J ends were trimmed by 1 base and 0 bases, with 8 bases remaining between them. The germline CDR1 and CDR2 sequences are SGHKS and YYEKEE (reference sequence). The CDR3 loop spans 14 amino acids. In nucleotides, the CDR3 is TGTGCCAGCAGCTTGTATGGGTTCTCCTACGAGCAGTACTTC. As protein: CASSLYGFSYEQYF.

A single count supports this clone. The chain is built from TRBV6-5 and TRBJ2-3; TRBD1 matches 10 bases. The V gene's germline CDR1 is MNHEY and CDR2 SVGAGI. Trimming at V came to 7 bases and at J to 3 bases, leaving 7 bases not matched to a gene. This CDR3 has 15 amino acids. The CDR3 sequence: CASKKDRGGTDTQYF. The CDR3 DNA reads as TGTGCCAGCAAAAAGGACAGGGGGGGAACAGATACGCAGTATTTT.

CDR3 loop: CASTRSAELETQYF. The CDR3 DNA reads TGTGCCAGCACCCGGAGTGCAGAATTGGAGACCCAGTACTTC. The genes are TRBV7-9 and TRBJ2-5; D not certain. The V end was cut by 7 bases, the J end by 5 bases, with 17 bases between. The CDR3 has 14 residues. Germline values: CDR1 SEHNR, CDR2 FQNEAQ (reference sequence).

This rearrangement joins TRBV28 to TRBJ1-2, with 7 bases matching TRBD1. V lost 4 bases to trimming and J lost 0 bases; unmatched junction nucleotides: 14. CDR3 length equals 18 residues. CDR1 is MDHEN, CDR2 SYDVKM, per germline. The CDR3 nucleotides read TGTGCCAGCAGTTCTAGGCCTCTACAGGGGCCTGCTAACTATGGCTACACCTTC. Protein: CASSSRPLQGPANYGYTF.